This T cell receptor (beta chain) was captured in a study of cytomegalovirus exposure and HLA in healthy donors. The PCR used 60 Vbeta and 13 Jbeta primers. Clones were sequenced by immunoSEQ multiplex PCR, and TCRdb holds only the in-frame ones, with some missing. This sample has about 190,000 clones; approximately 80% occur once, and the top ten carry approximately 2%. Trimming took 1 base from V and 4 from J; bases not matched to a gene: 2. The CDR3 totals 15 residues. Germline CDR1 LNHDA, CDR2 SQIVND (reference sequence). The chain combines TRBV19 with TRBJ1-5, with 9 positions matching TRBD1. The receptor's source is a woman aged 18 to 35 in good health and CMV-seropositive. Specimen: PBMCs. The CDR3 bases are TGTGCCAGTAGTATAGGGGACAGGGCGAATCAGCCCCAGCATTTT. This sequence encodes CASSIGDRANQPQHF.